This is a list of T cell receptor beta chains from one sample in a study of beta chain features in type 1 diabetes. TCRdb's table, derived via immunoSEQ multiplex PCR, lists solely in-frame clones and lacks some. The sample yields roughly 350,000 clones, more than 9.5% seen once. The sample taken for sequencing was naive CD4+ T cells from blood. These receptors came from a woman aged 30 to 39 in good health. CDR3s include the opening cysteine and the closing phenylalanine or tryptophan. The D gene is left open where the match is weak. A row's size may be missing; if present it is once, few, many or a size class.

j_gene: TRBJ1-2; abundance: NA; v_gene: TRBV21-1; d_gene: NA; CDR3nt: TGTGCCAGCAGCAACCTAGGGGGAACGTGGTATGGCTACACCTTC; CDR3aa: CASSNLGGTWYGYTF
j_gene: TRBJ2-2; abundance: few; v_gene: TRBV28; d_gene: TRBD1; CDR3nt: TGTGCCAGCAGTTTCAGACAGGGGCGGTCATTCACCGGGGAGCTGTTTTTT; CDR3aa: CASSFRQGRSFTGELFF
j_gene: TRBJ2-2; abundance: few; v_gene: TRBV7-2; d_gene: NA; CDR3nt: TGTGCCAGCAGCTCTAGCGTAGCGAACACCGGGGAGCTGTTTTTT; CDR3aa: CASSSSVANTGELFF
j_gene: TRBJ2-3; abundance: NA; v_gene: TRBV6-5; d_gene: TRBD2; CDR3nt: TGTGCCAGCAACAGGGCGGGAGGCGCAGATACGCAGTATTTT; CDR3aa: CASNRAGGADTQYF
j_gene: TRBJ2-6; abundance: NA; v_gene: TRBV7-9; d_gene: TRBD1; CDR3nt: TGTGCCAGCAGCTCCTGGACAGGGAGGTCTGGGGCCAACGTCCTGACTTTC; CDR3aa: CASSSWTGRSGANVLTF
j_gene: TRBJ2-3; abundance: few; v_gene: TRBV19; d_gene: NA; CDR3nt: TGTGCCAGTAGTATAGGAACTAGAGGCACAGATACGCAGTATTTT; CDR3aa: CASSIGTRGTDTQYF
j_gene: TRBJ1-1; abundance: NA; v_gene: TRBV30; d_gene: NA; CDR3nt: TGTGCCTGGAGTGAAACAGAAAACACTGAAGCTTTCTTT; CDR3aa: CAWSETENTEAFF
j_gene: TRBJ2-1; abundance: NA; v_gene: TRBV5-1; d_gene: NA; CDR3nt: TGCGCCAGCAGCTTGGCCCTAGCCGACAATGAGCAGTTCTTC; CDR3aa: CASSLALADNEQFF
j_gene: TRBJ2-1; abundance: NA; v_gene: TRBV19; d_gene: NA; CDR3nt: TGTGCCAGTCAGGTTTACAATGAGCAGTTCTTC; CDR3aa: CASQVYNEQFF
j_gene: TRBJ1-2; abundance: few; v_gene: TRBV18; d_gene: NA; CDR3nt: TGTGCCAGCTCACCGGGGGGTCTGGTCTATGGCTACACCTTC; CDR3aa: CASSPGGLVYGYTF
j_gene: TRBJ2-7; abundance: NA; v_gene: TRBV4-3; d_gene: TRBD2; CDR3nt: TGCGCCAGCAGCCAAGATAAGGTAGCGGGAGTTAGCTACGAGCAGTACTTC; CDR3aa: CASSQDKVAGVSYEQYF
j_gene: TRBJ2-3; abundance: few; v_gene: TRBV29-1; d_gene: TRBD1; CDR3nt: TGCAGCCTGGCAGGGGGTGGGACAGATACGCAGTATTTT; CDR3aa: CSLAGGGTDTQYF
j_gene: TRBJ2-1; abundance: few; v_gene: TRBV11-2; d_gene: TRBD2; CDR3nt: TGTGCCAGCAGCTCCAGTCGGGCTAGCGGATACAATGAGCAGTTCTTC; CDR3aa: CASSSSRASGYNEQFF
j_gene: TRBJ2-2; abundance: NA; v_gene: TRBV10-3; d_gene: NA; CDR3nt: TGTGCCATCAGCCCAACAGGGTTCGAATCCGGGGAGCTGTTTTTT; CDR3aa: CAISPTGFESGELFF